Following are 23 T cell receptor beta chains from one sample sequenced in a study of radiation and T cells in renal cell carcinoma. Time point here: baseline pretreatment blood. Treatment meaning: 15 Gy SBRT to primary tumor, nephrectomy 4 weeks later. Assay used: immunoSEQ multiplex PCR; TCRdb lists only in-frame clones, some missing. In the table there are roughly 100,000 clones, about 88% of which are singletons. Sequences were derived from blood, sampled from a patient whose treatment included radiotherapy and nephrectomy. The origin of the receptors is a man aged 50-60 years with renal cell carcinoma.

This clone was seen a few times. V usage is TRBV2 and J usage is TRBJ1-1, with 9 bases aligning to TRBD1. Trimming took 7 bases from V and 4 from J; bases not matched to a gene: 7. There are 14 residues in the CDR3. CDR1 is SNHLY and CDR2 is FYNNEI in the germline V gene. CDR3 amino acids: CASIRQGGGTEAFF. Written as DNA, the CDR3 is TGTGCCAGCATCAGACAGGGGGGTGGCACTGAAGCTTTCTTT. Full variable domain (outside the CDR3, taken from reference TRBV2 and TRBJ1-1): EPEVTQTPSHQVTQMGQEVILRCVPISNHLYFYWYRQILGQKVEFLVSFYNNEISEKSEIFDDQFSVERPDGSNFTLKIRSTKLEDSAMYFCASIRQGGGTEAFFGQGTRLTVV.

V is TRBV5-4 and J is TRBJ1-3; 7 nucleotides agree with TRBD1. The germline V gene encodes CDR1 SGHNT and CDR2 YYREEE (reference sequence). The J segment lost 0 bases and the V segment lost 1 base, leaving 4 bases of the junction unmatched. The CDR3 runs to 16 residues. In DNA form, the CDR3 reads TGTGCCAGCAGCTTGAGCGCAGGGGGCTCTGGAAACACCATATATTTT. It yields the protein CASSLSAGGSGNTIYF.

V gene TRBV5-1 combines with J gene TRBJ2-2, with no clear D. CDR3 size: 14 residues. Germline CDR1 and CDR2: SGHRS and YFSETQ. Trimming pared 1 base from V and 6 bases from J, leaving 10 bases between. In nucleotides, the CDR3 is TGCGCCAGCAGCTTGAATGGGATCCCCGGGGAGCTGTTTTTT. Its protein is CASSLNGIPGELFF.

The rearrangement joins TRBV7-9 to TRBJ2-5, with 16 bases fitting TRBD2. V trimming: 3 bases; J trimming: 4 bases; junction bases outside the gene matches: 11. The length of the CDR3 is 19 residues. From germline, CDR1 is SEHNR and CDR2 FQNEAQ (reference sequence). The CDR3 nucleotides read TGTGCCAGCAGCTTTCCCGGGACTAGCGGGGGGGCCCTCGGAGAGACCCAGTACTTC. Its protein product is CASSFPGTSGGALGETQYF.

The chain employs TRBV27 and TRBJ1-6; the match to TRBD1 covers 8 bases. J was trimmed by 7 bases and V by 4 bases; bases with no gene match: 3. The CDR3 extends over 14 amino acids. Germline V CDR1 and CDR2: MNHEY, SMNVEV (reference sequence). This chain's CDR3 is CASSWRQGNSPLHF. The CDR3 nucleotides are TGTGCCAGCAGTTGGAGACAGGGGAATTCACCCCTCCACTTT.

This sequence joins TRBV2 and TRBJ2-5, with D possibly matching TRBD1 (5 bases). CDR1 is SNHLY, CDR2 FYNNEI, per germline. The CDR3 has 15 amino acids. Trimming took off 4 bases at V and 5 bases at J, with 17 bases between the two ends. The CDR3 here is CASSASRALQETQYF. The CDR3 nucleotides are TGTGCCAGCAGTGCTTCCAGGGCACTCCAGGAGACCCAGTACTTC.

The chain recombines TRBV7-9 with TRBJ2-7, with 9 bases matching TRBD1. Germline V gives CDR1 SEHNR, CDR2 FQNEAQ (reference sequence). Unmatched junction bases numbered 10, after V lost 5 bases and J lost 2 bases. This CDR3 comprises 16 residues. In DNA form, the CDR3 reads TGTGCCAGCAGCACACTACAGGGGGCGAGGACCTACGAGCAGTACTTC. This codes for CASSTLQGARTYEQYF.

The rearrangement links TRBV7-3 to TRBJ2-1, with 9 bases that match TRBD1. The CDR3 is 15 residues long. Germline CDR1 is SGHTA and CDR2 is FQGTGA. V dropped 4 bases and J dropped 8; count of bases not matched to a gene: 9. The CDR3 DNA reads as TGTGCCAGCAGCTCACAGGGGGCAGAGAGCGATGAGCAGTTCTTC. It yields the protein CASSSQGAESDEQFF.

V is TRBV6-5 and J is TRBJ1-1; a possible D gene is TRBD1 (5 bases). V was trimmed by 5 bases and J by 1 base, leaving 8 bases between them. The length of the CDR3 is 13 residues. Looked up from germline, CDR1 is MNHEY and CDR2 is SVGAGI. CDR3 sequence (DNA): TGTGCCAGCAGTGTCGGGGGGAACACTGAAGCTTTCTTT. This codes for CASSVGGNTEAFF.

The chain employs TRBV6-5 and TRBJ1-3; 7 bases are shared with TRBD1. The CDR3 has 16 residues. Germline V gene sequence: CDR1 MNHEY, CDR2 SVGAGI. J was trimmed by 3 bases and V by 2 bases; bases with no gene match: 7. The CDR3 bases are TGTGCCAGCAGTTACGATAGAACAGGGGTTGGAAACACCATATATTTT. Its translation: CASSYDRTGVGNTIYF.

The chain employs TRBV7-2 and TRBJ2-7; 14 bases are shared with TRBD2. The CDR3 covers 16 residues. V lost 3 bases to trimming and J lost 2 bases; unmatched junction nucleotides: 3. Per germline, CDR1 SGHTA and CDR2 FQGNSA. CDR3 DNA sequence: TGTGCCAGCAGCTTGGGACTAGCGGGGGCCGCCTACGAGCAGTACTTC. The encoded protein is CASSLGLAGAAYEQYF.

Written as DNA, the CDR3 is TGCAGCGTCGCCGGGACAGGTATTAACGAGCAGTACTTC. Protein sequence: CSVAGTGINEQYF. The chain carries TRBV29-1 and TRBJ2-7, with TRBD1 matching over 8 bases. V shed 6 bases, J shed 5 bases, and the junction held 9 bases outside the gene matches. This CDR3 is 13 amino acids long. CDR1 is SQVTM and CDR2 is ANQGSEA in the germline V gene.

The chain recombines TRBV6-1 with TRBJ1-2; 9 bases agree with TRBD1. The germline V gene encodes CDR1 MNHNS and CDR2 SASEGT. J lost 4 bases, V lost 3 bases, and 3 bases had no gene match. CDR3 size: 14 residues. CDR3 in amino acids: CASSDNRGLYGYTF. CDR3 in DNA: TGTGCCAGCAGTGACAACAGGGGGCTCTATGGCTACACCTTC.

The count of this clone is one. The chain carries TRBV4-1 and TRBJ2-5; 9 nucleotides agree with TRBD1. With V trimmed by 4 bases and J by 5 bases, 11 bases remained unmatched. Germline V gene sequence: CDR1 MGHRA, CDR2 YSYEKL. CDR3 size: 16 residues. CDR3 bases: TGCGCCAGCAGCCGCCCGGGACAGGGCTTGGGGGAGACCCAGTACTTC. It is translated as CASSRPGQGLGETQYF.

Here the CDR3 DNA reads TGTGCCAGCAGTAGGGACAGACAAAACACCGGGGAGCTGTTTTTT. The encoded protein is CASSRDRQNTGELFF. The J gene is TRBJ2-2, the V gene TRBV2, with 7 bases that match TRBD1. After removal of 5 bases from V and 2 bases from J, the junction contained 5 bases not matched to a gene. This CDR3 region has 15 residues. The germline V gene has CDR1 SNHLY and CDR2 FYNNEI.

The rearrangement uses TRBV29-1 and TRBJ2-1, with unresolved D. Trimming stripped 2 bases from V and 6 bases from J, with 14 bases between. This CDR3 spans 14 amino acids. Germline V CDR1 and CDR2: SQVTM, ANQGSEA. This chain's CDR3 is CSVEKGTAGNEQFF. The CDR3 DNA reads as TGCAGCGTTGAAAAGGGAACAGCAGGCAATGAGCAGTTCTTC.

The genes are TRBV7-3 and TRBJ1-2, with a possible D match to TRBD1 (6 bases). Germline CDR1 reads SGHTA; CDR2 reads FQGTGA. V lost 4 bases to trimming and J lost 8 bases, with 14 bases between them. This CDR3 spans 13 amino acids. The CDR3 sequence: CASSSPTGGGYTF. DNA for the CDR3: TGTGCCAGCAGCTCGCCGACAGGCGGCGGCTACACCTTC.

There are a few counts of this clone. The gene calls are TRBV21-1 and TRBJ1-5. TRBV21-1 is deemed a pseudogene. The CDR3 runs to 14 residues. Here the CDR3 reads CASSKLDSNQPQHF. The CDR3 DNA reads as TGTGCCAGCAGCAAACTGGACAGCAATCAGCCCCAGCATTTT.

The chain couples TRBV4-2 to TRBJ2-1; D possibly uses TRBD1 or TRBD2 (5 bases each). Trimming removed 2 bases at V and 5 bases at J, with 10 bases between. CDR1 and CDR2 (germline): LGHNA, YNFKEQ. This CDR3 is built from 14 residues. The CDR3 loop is CASSQRDRDNEQFF. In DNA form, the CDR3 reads TGTGCCAGCAGCCAACGGGACCGGGACAATGAGCAGTTCTTC.

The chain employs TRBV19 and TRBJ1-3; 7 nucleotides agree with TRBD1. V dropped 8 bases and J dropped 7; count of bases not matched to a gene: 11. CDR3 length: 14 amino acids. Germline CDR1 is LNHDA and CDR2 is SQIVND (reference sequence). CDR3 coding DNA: TGTGCCAGTGAAGTGGTGGCAGGGGGGAACACCATATATTTT. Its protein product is CASEVVAGGNTIYF.

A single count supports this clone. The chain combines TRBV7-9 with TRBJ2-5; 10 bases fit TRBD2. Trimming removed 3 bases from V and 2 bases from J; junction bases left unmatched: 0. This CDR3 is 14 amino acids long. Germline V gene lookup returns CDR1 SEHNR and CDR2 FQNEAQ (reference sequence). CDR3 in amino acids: CASSFSGGQETQYF. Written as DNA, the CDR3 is TGTGCCAGCAGCTTTAGCGGGGGGCAAGAGACCCAGTACTTC.

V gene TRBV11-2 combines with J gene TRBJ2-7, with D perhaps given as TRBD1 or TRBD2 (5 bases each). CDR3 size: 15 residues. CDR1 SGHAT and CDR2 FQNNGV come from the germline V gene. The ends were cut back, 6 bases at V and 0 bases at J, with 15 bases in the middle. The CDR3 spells CASSPKGPSSYEQYF. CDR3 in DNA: TGTGCCAGCAGTCCCAAGGGACCGAGCTCCTACGAGCAGTACTTC.

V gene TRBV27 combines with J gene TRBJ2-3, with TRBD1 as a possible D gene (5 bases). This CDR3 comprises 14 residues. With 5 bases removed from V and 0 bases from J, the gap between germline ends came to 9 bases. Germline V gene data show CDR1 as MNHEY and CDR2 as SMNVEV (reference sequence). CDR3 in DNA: TGTGCCAGCAGTCGACAGTCTAGCACAGATACGCAGTATTTT. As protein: CASSRQSSTDTQYF.